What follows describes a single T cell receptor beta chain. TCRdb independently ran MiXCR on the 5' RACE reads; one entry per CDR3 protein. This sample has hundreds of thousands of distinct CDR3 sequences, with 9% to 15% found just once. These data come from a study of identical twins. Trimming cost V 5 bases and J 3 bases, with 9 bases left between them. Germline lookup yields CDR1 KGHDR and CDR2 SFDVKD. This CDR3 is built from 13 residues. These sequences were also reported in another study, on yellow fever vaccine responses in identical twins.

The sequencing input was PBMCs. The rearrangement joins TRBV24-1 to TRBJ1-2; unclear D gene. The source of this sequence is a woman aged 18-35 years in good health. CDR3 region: CATSAHTYYGYTF. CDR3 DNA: TGTGCCACCAGTGCCCACACTTACTATGGCTACACCTTC.